This T cell receptor (beta chain) was sequenced in a study of T cell responses to AZD1222 COVID-19 vaccine. From germline, CDR1 is SGHKS and CDR2 YYEKEE (reference sequence). This CDR3 is built from 13 residues. Losses at the gene ends were 5 bases for V and 1 base for J; bases not matched to a gene: 2. Sequencing was performed with immunoSEQ multiplex PCR; in TCRdb, only in-frame clones are kept and a portion is missing. The data contain 150,000 to 200,000 clones, about 92% of them singletons. The study, taken as a whole, reports: Only six AZD1222 recipients tested seropositive at baseline. Donors were largely white British and mainly female; clonal diversity was possibly underestimated. Samples come after the peak T cell response, not at day 14.

As regards this clone: Its cognate antigen is unknown.

The chain couples TRBV5-5 to TRBJ1-1, with 7 bases aligning to TRBD1. The source material was peripheral blood, sampled 28 days after the second AZD1222 dose. This TCR was recovered from an adult who received the AZD1222 COVID-19 vaccine. CDR3: CASRRQGNTEAFF. DNA for the CDR3: TGTGCCAGCAGACGACAGGGGAACACTGAAGCTTTCTTT.